The source of this TCR beta chain is a study of CD8 T cells in ankylosing spondylitis. Study results and limitations: Significantly higher representation of disease-linked clones was reported for matched ankylosing spondylitis synovial fluid. Past research had described some motif variants in reactive arthritis synovial fluid and blood. A TCR beta motif of fewer than 10 highly homologous variants seemed to mark ankylosing spondylitis blood.

The CDR3 is made up of 15 amino acids. Germline V gives CDR1 MNHNS, CDR2 SASEGT. V gave up 6 bases and J gave up 3 bases; unmatched junction bases: 4. Scientists made TCR beta libraries using quantitative 5'-RACE with molecular barcodes. Via MiXCR, TCRdb re-called the 5' RACE reads, giving one row per CDR3 protein. The sample shows about 220,000 distinct CDR3 sequences, about 7.3% of them seen only once. This clonotype has ten or more counts. Its matching antigen is unknown. The chain has TRBV6-1 and TRBJ1-6, with TRBD1 matching over 8 bases. The TCR was taken from a male donor with ankylosing spondylitis. Sequences were obtained from blood, either unsorted or a sorted T cell fraction (not recorded which). CDR3: CASRVDRGYNSPLHF. CDR3 sequence (DNA): TGTGCCAGCAGGGTAGACAGGGGCTATAATTCACCCCTCCACTTT.